The rows below give T cell receptor beta chains drawn from one sample of a study of T-cell memory formation after mild COVID-19. TCRdb reprocessed the 5' RACE reads with MiXCR, giving one entry per CDR3 protein. The table shows roughly 560,000 distinct CDR3 sequences, with around 21% occurring only once. The specimen was PBMCs or a T cell subset sorted from them (not recorded which). These receptors were taken from an adult woman who had mild COVID-19 (a few samples of this study predate the infection). Cell type and time point are not known. CDR3s include the opening cysteine and the closing phenylalanine or tryptophan. Each record gives: CDR3 protein, CDR3 DNA, J gene, clone size, V gene, D gene, CDR3 length. D genes are given only for firm matches. Size is omitted from some rows. Given values are once, few, many or a class for expanded clones.

CDR3: CASSQDDRAAYNEQFF
DNA: TGCGCCAGCAGCCAGGATGACAGGGCCGCCTACAATGAGCAGTTCTTC
J: TRBJ2-1
size: many
V: TRBV4-1
D: TRBD1
length: 16

CDR3: CASNSLPTDTQYF
DNA: TGTGCCAGCAATTCGCTACCCACAGATACGCAGTATTTT
J: TRBJ2-3
size: NA
V: TRBV9
D: NA
length: 13

CDR3: CASTPLSGTGKETQYF
DNA: TGCGCCAGCACCCCTCTGAGCGGGACAGGGAAAGAGACCCAGTACTTC
J: TRBJ2-5
size: NA
V: TRBV5-1
D: TRBD1
length: 16

CDR3: CASSFWGAVEQFF
DNA: TGTGCCAGCAGTTTTTGGGGAGCGGTAGAGCAGTTCTTC
J: TRBJ2-1
size: NA
V: TRBV27
D: NA
length: 13

CDR3: CASSLRTGDTEAFF
DNA: TGTGCCAGCAGCCTACGGACAGGGGACACTGAAGCTTTCTTT
J: TRBJ1-1
size: few
V: TRBV7-2
D: TRBD1
length: 14

CDR3: CASSLALGVSTGELFF
DNA: TGTGCCAGCAGCTTAGCGCTGGGGGTTTCCACCGGGGAGCTGTTTTTT
J: TRBJ2-2
size: NA
V: TRBV7-2
D: NA
length: 16

CDR3: CASSQGDNEQFF
DNA: TGTGCCAGCTCCCAGGGGGACAATGAGCAGTTCTTC
J: TRBJ2-1
size: few
V: TRBV18
D: TRBD1
length: 12

CDR3: CASSRMSTYEQYF
DNA: TGTGCCAGCAGCCGGATGTCTACCTACGAGCAGTACTTC
J: TRBJ2-7
size: NA
V: TRBV5-6
D: NA
length: 13

CDR3: CASSLGGDFNQPQHF
DNA: TGTGCCAGCAGCCTAGGAGGGGATTTCAATCAGCCCCAGCATTTT
J: TRBJ1-5
size: few
V: TRBV5-6
D: NA
length: 15

CDR3: CASSTRTSGSPYEQYF
DNA: TGTGCCAGTAGTACGAGGACTAGCGGGAGTCCCTACGAGCAGTACTTC
J: TRBJ2-7
size: few
V: TRBV19
D: TRBD2
length: 16

CDR3: CASSPQDRGNEKLFF
DNA: TGTGCCAGCTCACCCCAGGACAGGGGTAATGAAAAACTGTTTTTT
J: TRBJ1-4
size: few
V: TRBV18
D: TRBD1
length: 15

CDR3: CASSLDERPGAGYTF
DNA: TGTGCCAGCAGCTTAGACGAGAGGCCCGGGGCTGGCTACACCTTC
J: TRBJ1-2
size: NA
V: TRBV7-8
D: NA
length: 15

CDR3: CASSLLDRGLNTEAFF
DNA: TGCGCCAGCAGCCTCCTGGACAGGGGCCTTAACACTGAAGCTTTCTTT
J: TRBJ1-1
size: NA
V: TRBV5-1
D: TRBD1
length: 16

CDR3: CASSLEAGTGANVLTF
DNA: TGCGCCAGCAGCTTGGAAGCGGGAACTGGGGCCAACGTCCTGACTTTC
J: TRBJ2-6
size: few
V: TRBV5-1
D: TRBD2
length: 16

CDR3: CASSSLSSYNEQFF
DNA: TGTGCCAGCAGCTCACTGAGCTCCTACAATGAGCAGTTCTTC
J: TRBJ2-1
size: many
V: TRBV11-2
D: NA
length: 14

CDR3: CASSEAGQGFYEQYF
DNA: TGTGCCAGCAGTGAAGCGGGACAGGGCTTCTACGAGCAGTACTTC
J: TRBJ2-7
size: few
V: TRBV2
D: TRBD1
length: 15

CDR3: CASSPLPSGRPNTEAFF
DNA: TGTGCCAGCAGTCCTCTCCCCTCGGGACGGCCGAACACTGAAGCTTTCTTT
J: TRBJ1-1
size: NA
V: TRBV27
D: NA
length: 17

CDR3: CASSYSPSESSYEQYF
DNA: TGTGCCAGCAGTTACTCGCCGAGCGAGAGCTCCTACGAGCAGTACTTC
J: TRBJ2-7
size: few
V: TRBV6-5
D: NA
length: 16

CDR3: CASSLGRGGEQFF
DNA: TGTGCCAGCAGCTTGGGACGGGGGGGTGAGCAGTTCTTC
J: TRBJ2-1
size: few
V: TRBV11-2
D: TRBD2
length: 13

CDR3: CASRPDRNTEKLFF
DNA: TGTGCCAGCAGGCCGGACAGGAACACTGAAAAACTGTTTTTT
J: TRBJ1-4
size: NA
V: TRBV7-6
D: TRBD1
length: 14

CDR3: CASSPSGRNSGNTIYF
DNA: TGTGCCAGCAGCCCTTCGGGACGGAACTCTGGAAACACCATATATTTT
J: TRBJ1-3
size: NA
V: TRBV4-2
D: NA
length: 16

CDR3: CASSSHDNEQFF
DNA: TGTGCCAGCAGCTCGCACGACAATGAGCAGTTCTTC
J: TRBJ2-1
size: NA
V: TRBV7-9
D: NA
length: 12

CDR3: CASSYSRGLTEAFF
DNA: TGTGCCAGCAGTTACTCGAGAGGGCTCACTGAAGCTTTCTTT
J: TRBJ1-1
size: NA
V: TRBV6-6
D: NA
length: 14

CDR3: CASSVTPYSNQPQHF
DNA: TGTGCCAGTAGTGTGACACCGTATAGCAATCAGCCCCAGCATTTT
J: TRBJ1-5
size: few
V: TRBV19
D: NA
length: 15

CDR3: CASSLIGSGGYTF
DNA: TGTGCCAGCAGCTTGATCGGATCTGGCGGCTACACCTTC
J: TRBJ1-2
size: few
V: TRBV5-4
D: NA
length: 13

CDR3: CSAQTDRGKNTGELFF
DNA: TGCAGTGCTCAAACGGACAGGGGAAAGAACACCGGGGAGCTGTTTTTT
J: TRBJ2-2
size: few
V: TRBV20-1
D: TRBD1
length: 16

CDR3: CASSLHREYEQYF
DNA: TGTGCCAGCAGCTTACACAGGGAATACGAGCAGTACTTC
J: TRBJ2-7
size: NA
V: TRBV7-8
D: NA
length: 13

CDR3: CASSRRGLGTEAFF
DNA: TGTGCCAGCAGTCGCAGGGGGCTAGGCACTGAAGCTTTCTTT
J: TRBJ1-1
size: once
V: TRBV11-2
D: TRBD1
length: 14

CDR3: CSAAPGTSSYGYTF
DNA: TGCAGTGCTGCCCCCGGGACCTCTAGCTATGGCTACACCTTC
J: TRBJ1-2
size: NA
V: TRBV20-1
D: NA
length: 14

CDR3: CASSQLIRGENTEAFF
DNA: TGCGCCAGCAGCCAACTTATTCGGGGCGAGAACACTGAAGCTTTCTTT
J: TRBJ1-1
size: few
V: TRBV4-1
D: NA
length: 16

CDR3: CSASSVPSGTITYNEQFF
DNA: TGCAGTGCTAGTTCGGTTCCTAGCGGGACCATTACCTACAATGAGCAGTTCTTC
J: TRBJ2-1
size: few
V: TRBV20-1
D: TRBD2
length: 18

CDR3: CASSLGSFQETQYF
DNA: TGTGCCAGCAGTTTGGGGAGTTTTCAAGAGACCCAGTACTTC
J: TRBJ2-5
size: NA
V: TRBV12-3/TRBV12-4
D: NA
length: 14

CDR3: CASEGGSDTQYF
DNA: TGTGCCAGCGAGGGGGGTTCAGATACGCAGTATTTT
J: TRBJ2-3
size: NA
V: TRBV7-2
D: NA
length: 12

CDR3: CASSYSSGVSYNEQFF
DNA: TGTGCCAGCAGTTACTCGAGCGGGGTCTCCTACAATGAGCAGTTCTTC
J: TRBJ2-1
size: NA
V: TRBV6-6
D: TRBD2
length: 16

CDR3: CASSQARVGGTDTQYF
DNA: TGTGCCAGCAGCCAAGCTCGGGTCGGGGGCACAGATACGCAGTATTTT
J: TRBJ2-3
size: NA
V: TRBV4-2
D: NA
length: 16

CDR3: CASSYVGGRLAGELFF
DNA: TGTGCCAGCAGCTACGTGGGGGGGAGGTTGGCCGGGGAGCTGTTTTTT
J: TRBJ2-2
size: few
V: TRBV5-4
D: TRBD2
length: 16

CDR3: CASRAGTSGSYEQYF
DNA: TGTGCCAGCAGAGCCGGGACTAGCGGCTCCTACGAGCAGTACTTC
J: TRBJ2-7
size: once
V: TRBV6-6
D: TRBD2
length: 15

CDR3: CASSELANQETQYF
DNA: TGTGCCAGCAGTGAATTGGCGAACCAAGAGACCCAGTACTTC
J: TRBJ2-5
size: few
V: TRBV25-1
D: NA
length: 14

CDR3: CASSTRDRGIDGYTF
DNA: TGCGCCAGCAGCACCCGGGACAGGGGTATCGATGGCTACACCTTC
J: TRBJ1-2
size: few
V: TRBV5-1
D: TRBD1
length: 15

CDR3: CASSSLDPSAAEQYF
DNA: TGTGCCAGCAGTTCTCTGGACCCGTCGGCGGCCGAGCAGTACTTC
J: TRBJ2-7
size: NA
V: TRBV6-5
D: NA
length: 15

CDR3: CAIGTAALGQYF
DNA: TGTGCCATCGGGACAGCGGCTCTTGGGCAGTACTTC
J: TRBJ2-7
size: NA
V: TRBV27
D: TRBD1
length: 12

CDR3: CASSLGTVPYEQYF
DNA: TGTGCCAGCAGCTTAGGTACGGTTCCGTACGAGCAGTACTTC
J: TRBJ2-7
size: few
V: TRBV11-3
D: NA
length: 14

CDR3: CASSPTGGGGTYGYTF
DNA: TGTGCCAGCAGCCCCACGGGGGGGGGCGGTACCTATGGCTACACCTTC
J: TRBJ1-2
size: NA
V: TRBV7-9
D: NA
length: 16